This T cell receptor beta chain was identified during a study of cytomegalovirus exposure and HLA in healthy donors. Study findings and constraints: There was a cluster of highly shared sequence variants that was likely a sequencing artifact.

Use of 60 Vbeta and 13 Jbeta primers characterized the PCR. As processed by the authors: Unique TCR beta chains totaled some 78 million in a later count, with around 11 million of them shared. The method was immunoSEQ multiplex PCR; TCRdb's version includes in-frame clones alone and lacks a portion of them. V, J and clone size derive from that table, while D and trimming were established from the DNA sequence. This sample has 150,000 to 200,000 clones, with roughly 84% found just once. On this clone: Its antigen is currently unknown.

The CDR3 covers 19 residues. The germline V gene has CDR1 PRHDT and CDR2 FYEKMQ (reference sequence). Between the trimmed V and J ends, which lost 5 bases and 0 bases, there was a span of 20 bases. This receptor was taken from a boy between 5 and 17 years old in good health and CMV-seronegative. The sample consisted of PBMCs. The chain has TRBV13 and TRBJ2-6; D perhaps matches TRBD2 (6 bases). CDR3 sequence: CASSHAGQVGISGANVLTF. DNA for the CDR3: TGTGCCAGCAGCCATGCGGGGCAGGTCGGCATCTCTGGGGCCAACGTCCTGACTTTC.